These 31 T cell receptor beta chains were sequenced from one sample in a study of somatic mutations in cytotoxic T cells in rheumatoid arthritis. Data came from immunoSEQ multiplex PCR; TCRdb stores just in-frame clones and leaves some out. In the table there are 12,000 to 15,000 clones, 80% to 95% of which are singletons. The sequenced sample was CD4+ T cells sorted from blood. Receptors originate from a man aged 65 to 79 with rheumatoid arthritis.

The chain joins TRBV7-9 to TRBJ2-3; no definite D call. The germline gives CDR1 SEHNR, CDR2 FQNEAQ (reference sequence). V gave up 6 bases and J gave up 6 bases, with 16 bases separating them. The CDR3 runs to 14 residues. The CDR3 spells CASRSAGGPDTQYF. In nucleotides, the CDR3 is TGTGCCAGCAGGTCCGCTGGCGGTCCTGATACGCAGTATTTT.

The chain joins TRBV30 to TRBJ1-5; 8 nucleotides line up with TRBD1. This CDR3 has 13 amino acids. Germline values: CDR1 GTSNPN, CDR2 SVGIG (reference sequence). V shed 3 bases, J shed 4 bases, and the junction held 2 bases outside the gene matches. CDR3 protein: CAWSRQGNQPQHF. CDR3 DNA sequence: TGTGCCTGGAGCAGACAGGGGAATCAGCCCCAGCATTTT.

This CDR3 is CASSLWAGGPYNEQFF. DNA for the CDR3: TGTGCCAGCAGCTTATGGGCGGGAGGGCCTTACAATGAGCAGTTCTTC. The rearrangement uses TRBV7-3 and TRBJ2-1; 9 bases are a match to TRBD2. CDR3 length equals 16 residues. V shed 2 bases and J 4 bases; nucleotides not matched to a gene: 6. Looked up from germline, CDR1 is SGHTA and CDR2 is FQGTGA.

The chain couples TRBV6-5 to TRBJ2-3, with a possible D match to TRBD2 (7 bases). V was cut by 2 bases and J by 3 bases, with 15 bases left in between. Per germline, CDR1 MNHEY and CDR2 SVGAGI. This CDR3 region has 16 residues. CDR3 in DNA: TGTGCCAGCAGTTACCCGGCGGGGGCAAAGACAGATACGCAGTATTTT. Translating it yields CASSYPAGAKTDTQYF.

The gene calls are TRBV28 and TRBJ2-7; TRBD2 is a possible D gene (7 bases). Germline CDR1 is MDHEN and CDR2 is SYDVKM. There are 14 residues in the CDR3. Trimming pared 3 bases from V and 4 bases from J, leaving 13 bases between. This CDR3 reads CASSLAGAFYEQYF. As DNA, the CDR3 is TGTGCCAGCAGTTTGGCGGGGGCTTTTTACGAGCAGTACTTC.

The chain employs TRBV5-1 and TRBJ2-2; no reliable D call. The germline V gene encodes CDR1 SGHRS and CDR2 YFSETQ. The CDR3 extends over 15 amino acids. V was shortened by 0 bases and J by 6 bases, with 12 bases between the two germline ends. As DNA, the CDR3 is TGCGCCAGCAGCTTGGATACAGCCAATTCCGGGGAGCTGTTTTTT. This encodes CASSLDTANSGELFF.

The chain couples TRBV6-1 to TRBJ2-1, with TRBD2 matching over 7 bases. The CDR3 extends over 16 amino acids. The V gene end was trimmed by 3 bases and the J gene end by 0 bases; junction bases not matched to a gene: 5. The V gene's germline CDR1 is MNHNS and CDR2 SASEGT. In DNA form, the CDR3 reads TGTGCCAGCAGTGACAGACGGGGGGTCTCCTACAATGAGCAGTTCTTC. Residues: CASSDRRGVSYNEQFF.

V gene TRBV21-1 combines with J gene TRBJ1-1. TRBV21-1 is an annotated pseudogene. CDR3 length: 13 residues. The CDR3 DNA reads TGTGCCAGCAGCAAAGTGAGGAACACTGAAGCTTTCTTT. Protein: CASSKVRNTEAFF.

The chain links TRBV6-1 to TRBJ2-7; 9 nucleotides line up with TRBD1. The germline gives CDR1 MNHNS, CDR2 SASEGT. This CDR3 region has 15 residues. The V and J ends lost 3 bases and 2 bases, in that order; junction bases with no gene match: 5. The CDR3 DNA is TGTGCCAGCAGTGAGTATGGGACAGGGACCTACGAGCAGTACTTC. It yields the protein CASSEYGTGTYEQYF.

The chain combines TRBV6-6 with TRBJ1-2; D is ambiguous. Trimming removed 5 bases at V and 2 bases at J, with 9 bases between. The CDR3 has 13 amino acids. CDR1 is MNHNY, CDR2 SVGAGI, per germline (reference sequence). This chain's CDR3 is CASSPAQNYGYTF. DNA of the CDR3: TGTGCCAGCAGTCCAGCGCAAAACTATGGCTACACCTTC.

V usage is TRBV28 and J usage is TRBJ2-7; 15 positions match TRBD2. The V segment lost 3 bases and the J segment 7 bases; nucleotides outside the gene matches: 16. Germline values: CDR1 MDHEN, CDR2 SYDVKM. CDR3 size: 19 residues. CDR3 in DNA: TGTGCCAGCAGTTTGGCCGGGACAGGGAGGGGACTAGCGGGAGGAGAGCAGTACTTC. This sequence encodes CASSLAGTGRGLAGGEQYF.

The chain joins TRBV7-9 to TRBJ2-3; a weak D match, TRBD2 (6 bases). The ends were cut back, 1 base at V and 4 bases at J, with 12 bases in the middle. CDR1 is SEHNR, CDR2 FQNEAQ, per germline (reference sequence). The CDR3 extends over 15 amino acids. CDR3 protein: CASSLVGGRADTQYF. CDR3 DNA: TGTGCCAGCAGCTTAGTCGGAGGGAGAGCAGATACGCAGTATTTT.

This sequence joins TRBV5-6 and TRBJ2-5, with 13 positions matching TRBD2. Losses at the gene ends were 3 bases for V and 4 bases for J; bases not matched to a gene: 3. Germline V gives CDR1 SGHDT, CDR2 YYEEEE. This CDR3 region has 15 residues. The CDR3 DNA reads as TGTGCCAGCAGCTCGGGACTAGCGGGATTAGAGACCCAGTACTTC. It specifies CASSSGLAGLETQYF. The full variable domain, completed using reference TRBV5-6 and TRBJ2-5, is DAGVTQSPTHLIKTRGQQVTLRCSPKSGHDTVSWYQQALGQGPQFIFQYYEEEERQRGNFPDRFSGHQFPNYSSELNVNALLLGDSALYLCASSSGLAGLETQYFGPGTRLLVL.

The CDR3 nucleotides read TGTGCCAGCAGTGACCAGGGGGTGGGTCCCTATGGCTACACCTTC. Its protein is CASSDQGVGPYGYTF. The chain employs TRBV6-4 and TRBJ1-2, with 7 bases lining up with TRBD1. The V segment lost 2 bases and the J segment 4 bases; nucleotides outside the gene matches: 7. Germline V lookup: CDR1 MRHNA, CDR2 SNTAGT. CDR3 length equals 15 residues.

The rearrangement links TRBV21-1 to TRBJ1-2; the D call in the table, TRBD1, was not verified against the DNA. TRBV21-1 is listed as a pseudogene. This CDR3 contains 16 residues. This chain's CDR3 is CASPGRVLNTNYGYTF. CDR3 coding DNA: TGTGCCTCCCCTGGCAGGGTTCTCAATACTAACTATGGCTACACCTTC.

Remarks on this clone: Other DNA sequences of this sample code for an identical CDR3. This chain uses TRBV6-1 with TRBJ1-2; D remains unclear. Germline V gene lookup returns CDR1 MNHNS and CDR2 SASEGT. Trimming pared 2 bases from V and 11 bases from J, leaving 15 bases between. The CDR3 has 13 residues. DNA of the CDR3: TGTGCCAGCAGTGAACCTGAGACATTCGGTTACACCTTC. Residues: CASSEPETFGYTF.

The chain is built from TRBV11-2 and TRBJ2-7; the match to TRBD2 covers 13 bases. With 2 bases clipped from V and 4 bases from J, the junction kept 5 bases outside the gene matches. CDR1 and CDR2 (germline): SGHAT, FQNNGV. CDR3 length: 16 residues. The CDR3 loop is CASSLPGLAGVYEQYF. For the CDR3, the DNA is TGTGCCAGCAGCTTACCCGGACTAGCGGGAGTTTACGAGCAGTACTTC.

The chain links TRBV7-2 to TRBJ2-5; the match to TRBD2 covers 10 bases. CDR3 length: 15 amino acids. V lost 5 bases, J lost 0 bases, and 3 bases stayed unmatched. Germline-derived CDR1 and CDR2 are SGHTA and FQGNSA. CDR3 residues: CASSMGLANQETQYF. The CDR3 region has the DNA TGTGCCAGCAGCATGGGACTAGCGAACCAAGAGACCCAGTACTTC. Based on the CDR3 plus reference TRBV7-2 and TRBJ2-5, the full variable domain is GAGVSQSPSNKVTEKGKDVELRCDPISGHTALYWYRQSLGQGLEFLIYFQGNSAPDKSGLPSDRFSAERTGGSVSTLTIQRTQQEDSAVYLCASSMGLANQETQYFGPGTRLLVL.

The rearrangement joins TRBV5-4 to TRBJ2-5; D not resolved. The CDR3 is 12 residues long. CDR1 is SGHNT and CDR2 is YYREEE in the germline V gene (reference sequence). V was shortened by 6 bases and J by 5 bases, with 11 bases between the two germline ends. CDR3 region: CASKADSETQYF. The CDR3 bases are TGTGCCAGCAAGGCAGACTCGGAGACCCAGTACTTC.

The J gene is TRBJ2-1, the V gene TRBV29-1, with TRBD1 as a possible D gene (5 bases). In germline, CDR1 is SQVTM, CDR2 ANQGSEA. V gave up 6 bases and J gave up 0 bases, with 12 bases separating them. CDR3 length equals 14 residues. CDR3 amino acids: CSVFWTISYNEQFF. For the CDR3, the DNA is TGCAGCGTCTTCTGGACAATCTCCTACAATGAGCAGTTCTTC.

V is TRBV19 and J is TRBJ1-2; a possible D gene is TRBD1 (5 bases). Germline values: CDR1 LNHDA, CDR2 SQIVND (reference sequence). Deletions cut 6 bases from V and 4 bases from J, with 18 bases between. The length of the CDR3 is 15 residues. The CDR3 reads CASSQTVGAAYGYTF. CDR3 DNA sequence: TGTGCCAGTAGCCAGACCGTAGGGGCGGCCTATGGCTACACCTTC.

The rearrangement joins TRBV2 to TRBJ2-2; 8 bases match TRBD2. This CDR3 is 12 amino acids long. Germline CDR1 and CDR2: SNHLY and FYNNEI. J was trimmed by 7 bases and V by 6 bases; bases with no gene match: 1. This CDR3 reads CASRTSGGELFF. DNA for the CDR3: TGTGCCAGCAGAACTAGCGGCGGGGAGCTGTTTTTT.

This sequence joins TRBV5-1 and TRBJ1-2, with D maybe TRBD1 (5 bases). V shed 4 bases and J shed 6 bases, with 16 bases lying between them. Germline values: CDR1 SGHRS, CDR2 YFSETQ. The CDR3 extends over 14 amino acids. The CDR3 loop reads CASSLIPGNHGYTF. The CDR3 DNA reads TGCGCCAGCAGCCTAATACCAGGGAATCATGGCTACACCTTC.

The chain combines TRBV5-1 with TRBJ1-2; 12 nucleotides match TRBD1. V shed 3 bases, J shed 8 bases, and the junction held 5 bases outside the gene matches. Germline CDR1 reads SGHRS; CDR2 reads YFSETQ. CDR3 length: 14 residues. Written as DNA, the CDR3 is TGCGCCAGCAGCTGGGGGGGACAGGGGGCAGGCTACACCTTC. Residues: CASSWGGQGAGYTF.

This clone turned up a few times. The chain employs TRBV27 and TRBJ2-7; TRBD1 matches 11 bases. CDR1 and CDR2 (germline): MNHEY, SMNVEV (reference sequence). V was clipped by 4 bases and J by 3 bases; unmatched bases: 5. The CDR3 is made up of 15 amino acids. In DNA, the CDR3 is TGTGCCAGCAGTTACACGGGACAGGGGGGCTACGAGCAGTACTTC. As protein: CASSYTGQGGYEQYF.

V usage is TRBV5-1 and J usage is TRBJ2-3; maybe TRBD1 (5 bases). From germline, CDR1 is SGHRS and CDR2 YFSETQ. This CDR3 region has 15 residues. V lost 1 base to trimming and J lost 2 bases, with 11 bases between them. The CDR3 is CASSLRGQYTDTQYF. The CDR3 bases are TGCGCCAGCAGCTTGAGGGGCCAGTACACAGATACGCAGTATTTT.

The CDR3 coding sequence is TGCGCCAGCAGCCCACCGGGGGTGTGGGAGACCCAGTACTTC. Translation: CASSPPGVWETQYF. The chain is built from TRBV5-1 and TRBJ2-5, with TRBD2 as a possible D gene (6 bases). Between the trimmed V and J ends, which lost 4 bases and 5 bases, there was a span of 15 bases. Looked up from germline, CDR1 is SGHRS and CDR2 is YFSETQ. The CDR3 runs 14 residues.

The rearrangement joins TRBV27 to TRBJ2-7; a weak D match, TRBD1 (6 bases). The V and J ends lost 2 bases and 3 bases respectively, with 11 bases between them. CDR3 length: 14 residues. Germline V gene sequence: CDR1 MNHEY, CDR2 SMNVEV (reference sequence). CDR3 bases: TGTGCCAGCAGTTTAAAGGACAGATTCTACGAGCAGTACTTC. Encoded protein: CASSLKDRFYEQYF.

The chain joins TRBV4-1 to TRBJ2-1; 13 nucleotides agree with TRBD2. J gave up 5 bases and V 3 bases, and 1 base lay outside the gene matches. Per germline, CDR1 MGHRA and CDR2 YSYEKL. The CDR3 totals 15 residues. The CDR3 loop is CASSQGLAGNNEQFF. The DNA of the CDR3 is TGCGCCAGCAGCCAGGGACTAGCGGGGAACAATGAGCAGTTCTTC.

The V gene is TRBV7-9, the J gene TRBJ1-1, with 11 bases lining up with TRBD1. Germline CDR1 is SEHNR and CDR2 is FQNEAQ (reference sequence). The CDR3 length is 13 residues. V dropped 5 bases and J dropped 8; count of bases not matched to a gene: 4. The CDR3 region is CASSPRTGGEAFF. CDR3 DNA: TGTGCCAGCAGCCCCCGGACAGGGGGCGAAGCTTTCTTT.

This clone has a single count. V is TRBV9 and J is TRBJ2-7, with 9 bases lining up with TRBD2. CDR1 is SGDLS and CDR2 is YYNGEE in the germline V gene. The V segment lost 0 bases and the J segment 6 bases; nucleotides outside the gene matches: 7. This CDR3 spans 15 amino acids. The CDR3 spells CASSVGREGRFEQYF. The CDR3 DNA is TGTGCCAGCAGCGTAGGGCGGGAGGGCCGATTCGAGCAGTACTTC.